This T cell receptor (beta chain) appears in the sequencing data of a study of OX40 agonist ivuxolimab in advanced cancers. Notes on the study in general: Doses of 0.1 to 3.0 mg/kg were accompanied by clonal expansion of CD4+ and CD8+ blood T cells by week 6.

Using immunoSEQ multiplex PCR, the repertoire was profiled, and TCRdb retains in-frame clones only, with some absent. This sample has about 40,000 clones, with around 89% found just once. This CDR3 has 15 amino acids. Trimming at V came to 3 bases and at J to 1 base, leaving 3 bases not matched to a gene. CDR1 and CDR2 from the germline V gene are SEHNR and FQNEAQ (reference sequence). Comments on this clone: The antigen remains unidentified.

The chain links TRBV7-9 to TRBJ2-3; 8 bases match TRBD2. The specimen comprised CD4+ or CD8+ T cells sorted from blood, sampled in a trial of the OX40 agonist ivuxolimab. This receptor was identified in an adult with an advanced solid tumor such as melanoma, head and neck, liver or kidney cancer. The DNA of the CDR3 is TGTGCCAGCAGCTTCACAGCGGGAGGCACAGATACGCAGTATTTT. Translated: CASSFTAGGTDTQYF.